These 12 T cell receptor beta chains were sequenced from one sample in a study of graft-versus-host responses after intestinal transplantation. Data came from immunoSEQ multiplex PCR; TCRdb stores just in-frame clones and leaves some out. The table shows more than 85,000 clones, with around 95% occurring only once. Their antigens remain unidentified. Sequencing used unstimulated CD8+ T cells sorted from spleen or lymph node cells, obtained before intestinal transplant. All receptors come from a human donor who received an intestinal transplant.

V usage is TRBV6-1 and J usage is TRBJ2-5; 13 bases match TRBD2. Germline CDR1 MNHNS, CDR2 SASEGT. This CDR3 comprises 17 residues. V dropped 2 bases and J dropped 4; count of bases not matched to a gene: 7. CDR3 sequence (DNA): TGTGCCAGCAGTGAAACTAGCGGGAGGGCGAGGATAGAGACCCAGTACTTC. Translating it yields CASSETSGRARIETQYF.

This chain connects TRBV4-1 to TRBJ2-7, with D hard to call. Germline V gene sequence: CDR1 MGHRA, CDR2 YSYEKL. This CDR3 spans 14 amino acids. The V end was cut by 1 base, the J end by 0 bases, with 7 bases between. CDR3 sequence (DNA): TGCGCCAGCAGCCAAGTAACGGCCTCCTACGAGCAGTACTTC. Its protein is CASSQVTASYEQYF.

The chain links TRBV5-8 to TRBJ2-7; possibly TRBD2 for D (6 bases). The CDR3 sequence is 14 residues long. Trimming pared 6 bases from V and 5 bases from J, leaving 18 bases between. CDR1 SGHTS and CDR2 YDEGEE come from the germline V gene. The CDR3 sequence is CASNPSGTRNEQYF. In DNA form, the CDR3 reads TGTGCCAGCAACCCGAGTGGGACTCGTAACGAGCAGTACTTC.

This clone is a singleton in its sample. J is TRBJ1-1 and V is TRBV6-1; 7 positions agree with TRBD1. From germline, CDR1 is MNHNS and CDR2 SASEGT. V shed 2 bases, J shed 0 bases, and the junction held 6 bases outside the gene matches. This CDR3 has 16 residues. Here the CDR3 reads CASSERQGRMNTEAFF. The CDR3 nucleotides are TGTGCCAGCAGTGAAAGACAGGGTCGGATGAACACTGAAGCTTTCTTT.

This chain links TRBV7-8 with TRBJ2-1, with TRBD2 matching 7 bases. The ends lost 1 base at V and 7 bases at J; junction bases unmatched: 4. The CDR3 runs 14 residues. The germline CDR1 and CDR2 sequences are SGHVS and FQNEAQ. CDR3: CASSLGAGFNEQFF. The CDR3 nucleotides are TGTGCCAGCAGCTTAGGAGCGGGGTTTAATGAGCAGTTCTTC.

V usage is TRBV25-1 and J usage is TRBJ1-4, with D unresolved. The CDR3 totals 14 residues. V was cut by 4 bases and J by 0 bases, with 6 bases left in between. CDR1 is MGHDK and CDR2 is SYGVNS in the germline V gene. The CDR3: CASSVGATNEKLFF. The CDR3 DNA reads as TGTGCCAGCAGTGTGGGTGCAACTAATGAAAAACTGTTTTTT.

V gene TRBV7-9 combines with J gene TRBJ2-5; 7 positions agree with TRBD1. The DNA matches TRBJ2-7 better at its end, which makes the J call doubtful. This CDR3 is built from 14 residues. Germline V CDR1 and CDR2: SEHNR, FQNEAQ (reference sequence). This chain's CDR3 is CASSSPGQRYEQYF. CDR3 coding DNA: TGTGCCAGCAGCTCGCCGGGACAGCGCTACGAGCAGTACTTC.

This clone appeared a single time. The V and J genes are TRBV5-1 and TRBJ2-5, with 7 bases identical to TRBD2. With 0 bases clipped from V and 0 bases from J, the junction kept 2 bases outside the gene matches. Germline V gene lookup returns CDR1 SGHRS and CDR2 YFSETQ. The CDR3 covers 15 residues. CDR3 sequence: CASSLAGGHQETQYF. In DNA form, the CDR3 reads TGCGCCAGCAGCTTGGCGGGAGGCCACCAAGAGACCCAGTACTTC.

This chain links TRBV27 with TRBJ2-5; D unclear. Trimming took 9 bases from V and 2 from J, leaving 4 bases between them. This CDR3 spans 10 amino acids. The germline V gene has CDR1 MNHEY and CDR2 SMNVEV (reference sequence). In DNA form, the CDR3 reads TGTGCCAGGATTCAAGAGACCCAGTACTTC. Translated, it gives CARIQETQYF.

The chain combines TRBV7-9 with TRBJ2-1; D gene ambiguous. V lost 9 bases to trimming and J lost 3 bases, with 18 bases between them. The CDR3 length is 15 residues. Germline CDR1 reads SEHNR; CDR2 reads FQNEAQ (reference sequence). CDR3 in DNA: TGTGCCAGTAAGACAACCCTTCTACGCTACAATGAGCAGTTCTTC. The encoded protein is CASKTTLLRYNEQFF.

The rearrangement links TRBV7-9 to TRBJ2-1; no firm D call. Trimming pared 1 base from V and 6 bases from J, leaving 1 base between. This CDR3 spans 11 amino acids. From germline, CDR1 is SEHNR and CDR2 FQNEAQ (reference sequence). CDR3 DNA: TGTGCCAGCAGCTTAGGCAATGAGCAGTTCTTC. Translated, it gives CASSLGNEQFF.

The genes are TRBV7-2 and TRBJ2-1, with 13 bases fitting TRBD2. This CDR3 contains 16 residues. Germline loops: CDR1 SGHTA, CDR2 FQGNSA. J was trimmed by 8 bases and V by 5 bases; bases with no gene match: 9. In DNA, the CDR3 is TGTGCCAGCAGCCTGGGACTAGCGGGATGGCGGGATGAGCAGTTCTTC. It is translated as CASSLGLAGWRDEQFF.